A single sample is the source of the 5 T cell receptor beta chains below, sequenced in a study of cytomegalovirus exposure and HLA in healthy donors. With 60 Vbeta and 13 Jbeta primers, the PCR was carried out. The repertoire was sequenced with immunoSEQ multiplex PCR; TCRdb's copy has only in-frame clones and lacks some. Of roughly 120,000 clones listed, around 75% were seen once; the top ten hold about 4.4%. Sequencing input: PBMCs. Source of these receptors: a man aged 60-69 years in good health and CMV-seropositive.

This clone was seen a single time. The genes are TRBV28 and TRBJ2-1; no clear D. Germline loops: CDR1 MDHEN, CDR2 SYDVKM. V shed 6 bases and J shed 7 bases, with 10 bases lying between them. The CDR3 totals 12 residues. CDR3 nucleotides: TGTGCCAGCAGGCGCCTGAATAATGAGCAGTTCTTC. This sequence encodes CASRRLNNEQFF.

This clone was seen more than once but under ten times. The V and J genes are TRBV6-5 and TRBJ2-7; perhaps TRBD1 as D (6 bases). This CDR3 has 13 amino acids. CDR1 and CDR2 (germline): MNHEY, SVGAGI. Trimming left V 6 bases short and J 1 base short, with 10 bases between. The CDR3 sequence is CASSRQVSYEQYF. CDR3 DNA sequence: TGTGCCAGCAGCAGACAGGTTTCCTACGAGCAGTACTTC.

This chain uses TRBV5-1 with TRBJ2-5; D is undetermined. Trimming removed 5 bases from V and 1 base from J, with 3 bases in between. CDR1 is SGHRS and CDR2 is YFSETQ in the germline V gene. The CDR3 has 11 residues. CDR3 DNA sequence: TGCGCCAGCAGTCTCCAAGAGACCCAGTACTTC. This translates into CASSLQETQYF.

This clone has a handful of counts. J is TRBJ1-1 and V is TRBV29-1, with unresolved D. Trimming shortened V by 5 bases and J by 3 bases, and 7 bases separated the two germline ends. In germline, CDR1 is SQVTM, CDR2 ANQGSEA. This CDR3 has 11 amino acids. The CDR3 nucleotides are TGCAGCGTTTTTTCGGACACTGAAGCTTTCTTT. Translating it yields CSVFSDTEAFF. The whole variable domain, filled in from reference TRBV29-1 and TRBJ1-1, reads SAVISQKPSRDICQRGTSLTIQCQVDSQVTMMFWYRQQPGQSLTLIATANQGSEATYESGFVIDKFPISRPNLTFSTLTVSNMSPEDSSIYLCSVFSDTEAFFGQGTRLTVV.

As to this clone: The germline gene is not matched at one end of the junction; a read error may be the cause. The chain recombines TRBV7-9 with TRBJ2-7; 8 bases map to TRBD2. The CDR3 is 16 amino acids. The germline gives CDR1 SEHNR, CDR2 FQNEAQ (reference sequence). CDR3 nucleotide sequence: TGTTCCAGCAGCAGTCGTCCAGGGACTAGCTCCTACGAGCAGTACTTC. Translated: CSSSSRPGTSSYEQYF. The full variable domain, completed using reference TRBV7-9 and TRBJ2-7, is DTGVSQNPRHKITKRGQNVTFRCDPISEHNRLYWYRQTLGQGPEFLTYFQNEAQLEKSRLLSDRFSAERPKGSFSTLEIQRTEQGDSAMYLCSSSSRPGTSSYEQYFGPGTRLTVT.